These 19 T cell receptor beta chains were sequenced from one sample in a study of blood T cell repertoires in COVID-19. TCRdb's table, derived via immunoSEQ multiplex PCR, lists solely in-frame clones and lacks some. In the table there are 200,000 to 300,000 clones, approximately 85% of which are singletons. Specimen: PBMCs or T cells enriched from blood (not recorded which). All receptors derive from a woman in her 50s with acute COVID-19.

Only a few counts were recorded for this clone. This chain uses TRBV10-3 with TRBJ1-4, with 8 positions matching TRBD1. The J segment lost 2 bases and the V segment lost 4 bases, leaving 0 bases of the junction unmatched. The CDR3 is made up of 14 amino acids. Germline V gene data show CDR1 as ENHRY and CDR2 as SYGVKD. In DNA form, the CDR3 reads TGTGCCATCAGTGGGACAGGGACTAATGAAAAACTGTTTTTT. Its protein is CAISGTGTNEKLFF.

The chain carries TRBV2 and TRBJ1-1; 10 nucleotides line up with TRBD1. The V gene end was trimmed by 3 bases and the J gene end by 1 base; junction bases not matched to a gene: 2. Germline CDR1 reads SNHLY; CDR2 reads FYNNEI. The CDR3 contains 15 residues. CDR3 nucleotides: TGTGCCAGCAGTGAGGGACAGGGGCCGAACACTGAAGCTTTCTTT. Its protein is CASSEGQGPNTEAFF.

The chain recombines TRBV13 with TRBJ1-3; TRBD1 is a possible D gene (5 bases). CDR1 and CDR2 from the germline V gene are PRHDT and FYEKMQ (reference sequence). This CDR3 contains 18 residues. V gave up 4 bases and J gave up 0 bases, with 19 bases separating them. The CDR3 nucleotides are TGTGCCAGCAGCTCCAACGCGGGACTCACGAGCTCTGGAAACACCATATATTTT. Translating it yields CASSSNAGLTSSGNTIYF.

This chain joins TRBV10-3 and TRBJ2-1; 9 nucleotides match TRBD1. Germline loops: CDR1 ENHRY, CDR2 SYGVKD. This CDR3 region has 15 residues. V gave up 3 bases and J gave up 7 bases; unmatched junction bases: 7. The CDR3 DNA follows: TGTGCCATCAGTGATGGGGACAGGGAGGTAAATGAGCAGTTCTTC. This gives the protein CAISDGDREVNEQFF.

This clone was seen only once. This chain links TRBV2 with TRBJ2-5; TRBD1 might be the D (7 bases). The germline gives CDR1 SNHLY, CDR2 FYNNEI. V was clipped by 4 bases and J by 2 bases, with 20 bases between them. The CDR3 loop spans 17 amino acids. DNA of the CDR3: TGTGCCAGCAGTGGAGGGGCGGGACAGCAAGTGCAAGAGACCCAGTACTTC. Translated: CASSGGAGQQVQETQYF.

V and J are TRBV7-2 and TRBJ1-1; 9 bases map to TRBD1. In germline, CDR1 is SGHTA, CDR2 FQGNSA. The CDR3 has 15 amino acids. J gave up 5 bases and V 2 bases, and 6 bases lay outside the gene matches. As DNA, the CDR3 is TGTGCCAGCAGCTTATTAACCGACAGGGGGACTGAAGCTTTCTTT. Translation gives CASSLLTDRGTEAFF.

The gene calls are TRBV19 and TRBJ1-5, with D perhaps TRBD1 (6 bases). V was pared by 6 bases and J by 7 bases, with 13 bases between. The CDR3 covers 13 residues. CDR1 and CDR2 from the germline V gene are LNHDA and SQIVND (reference sequence). In DNA form, the CDR3 reads TGTGCCAGTAGGGCTACAGGGCTCCAGCCCCAGCATTTT. Amino acids: CASRATGLQPQHF.

In DNA form, the CDR3 reads TGTGCCAGCAGCCCACCGGGATCCTCCTACGAGCAGTACTTC. Translated, it gives CASSPPGSSYEQYF. The gene calls are TRBV7-9 and TRBJ2-7; tentatively, D is TRBD2 (5 bases). V shed 5 bases and J shed 0 bases, with 11 bases lying between them. CDR3 length: 14 residues. Germline V gene data show CDR1 as SEHNR and CDR2 as FQNEAQ (reference sequence).

The chain uses TRBV7-2 and TRBJ2-7, with D possibly matching TRBD1 (6 bases). The germline CDR1 and CDR2 sequences are SGHTA and FQGNSA. Trimming cost V 1 base and J 0 bases, with 10 bases left between them. CDR3 length: 15 residues. The CDR3 nucleotides are TGTGCCAGCAGCTTAGACAGGGCCGTCTCCTACGAGCAGTACTTC. This encodes CASSLDRAVSYEQYF.

The CDR3 DNA is TGTGCCAGCTCACCATCGGTGGCGGTCACTGAAGCTTTCTTT. It yields the protein CASSPSVAVTEAFF. The rearrangement links TRBV18 to TRBJ1-1, with no clear D. Germline CDR1 is KGHSH and CDR2 is LQKENI. The CDR3 extends over 14 amino acids. Between the trimmed V and J ends, which lost 2 bases and 4 bases, there was a span of 11 bases.

V and J are TRBV6-5 and TRBJ1-1, with 9 bases fitting TRBD1. V dropped 7 bases and J dropped 11; count of bases not matched to a gene: 8. The CDR3 is made up of 12 amino acids. From germline, CDR1 is MNHEY and CDR2 SVGAGI. The CDR3 loop reads CASKGQGGYAFF. CDR3 sequence (DNA): TGTGCCAGCAAGGGACAGGGAGGGTATGCTTTCTTT.

This chain uses TRBV5-8 with TRBJ1-5, with D possibly matching TRBD1 (6 bases). Germline values: CDR1 SGHTS, CDR2 YDEGEE. The length of the CDR3 is 14 residues. Trimming stripped 5 bases from V and 0 bases from J, with 9 bases between. The CDR3 reads CASRTGYSNQPQHF. The CDR3 DNA reads TGTGCCAGCAGGACAGGCTATAGCAATCAGCCCCAGCATTTT.

The genes are TRBV5-1 and TRBJ2-1, with D possibly matching TRBD1 (5 bases). Germline values: CDR1 SGHRS, CDR2 YFSETQ. Trimming pared 0 bases from V and 2 bases from J, leaving 6 bases between. This CDR3 region has 14 residues. In DNA, the CDR3 is TGCGCCAGCAGCTTGGGACAGACCTACAATGAGCAGTTCTTC. Its translation is CASSLGQTYNEQFF.

The chain is built from TRBV30 and TRBJ1-2, with 8 bases fitting TRBD1. V shed 3 bases, J shed 4 bases, and the junction held 7 bases outside the gene matches. Germline lookup yields CDR1 GTSNPN and CDR2 SVGIG (reference sequence). This CDR3 region has 14 residues. As DNA, the CDR3 is TGTGCCTGGAGCCGAGGACAGGGACTCTATGGCTACACCTTC. Amino acid sequence: CAWSRGQGLYGYTF.

The chain employs TRBV7-2 and TRBJ1-6, with 7 bases that match TRBD1. CDR3 length: 15 amino acids. Germline V CDR1 and CDR2: SGHTA, FQGNSA. The trim removed 6 bases at V and 13 bases at J, leaving 15 bases unmatched. The CDR3 protein is CASRPTGAQESPLHF. The CDR3 DNA follows: TGTGCCAGCAGGCCCACAGGGGCGCAGGAGTCCCCCCTCCACTTT.

The chain uses TRBV7-9 and TRBJ1-2; no definite D call. Trimming shortened V by 1 base and J by 12 bases, and 12 bases separated the two germline ends. Germline V gene sequence: CDR1 SEHNR, CDR2 FQNEAQ (reference sequence). The CDR3 is made up of 12 amino acids. The CDR3 sequence: CASSLVAGTNTF. CDR3 in DNA: TGTGCCAGCAGCTTAGTTGCAGGCACCAACACCTTC.

The J gene is TRBJ1-1, the V gene TRBV6-6, with 7 positions matching TRBD1. The CDR3 is made up of 13 amino acids. The trim removed 7 bases at V and 9 bases at J, leaving 11 bases unmatched. CDR1 MNHNY and CDR2 SVGAGI come from the germline V gene (reference sequence). DNA of the CDR3: TGTGCCAGCACCCATAGGGGGCAGGCTAAAGCTTTCTTT. Protein sequence: CASTHRGQAKAFF.

The rearrangement joins TRBV11-3 to TRBJ1-1, with TRBD1 as a possible D gene (5 bases). V was trimmed by 4 bases and J by 2 bases, leaving 8 bases between them. The germline V gene encodes CDR1 SGHNT and CDR2 YENEEA. The CDR3 extends over 13 amino acids. The CDR3 DNA reads as TGTGCCAGCAGCTCGACAGTTAACACTGAAGCTTTCTTT. It translates to CASSSTVNTEAFF.

The CDR3 DNA reads as TGTGCCAGCTTACTGGGACAGGTCTTCTATGGCTACACCTTC. Residues: CASLLGQVFYGYTF. J is TRBJ1-2 and V is TRBV25-1, with 8 positions matching TRBD1. This CDR3 is 14 amino acids long. With 8 bases clipped from V and 4 bases from J, the junction kept 9 bases outside the gene matches. Germline V gives CDR1 MGHDK, CDR2 SYGVNS.